The 26 T cell receptor beta chains in this list originate from one sample, sequenced in a study of T cell repertoires in cytomegalovirus infection. These TCRs' antigens remain unknown. MiXCR, run by TCRdb on the reads, gives a single entry per CDR3 protein. The sample yields hundreds of thousands of distinct CDR3 sequences, about a third seen once. The sequencing used cultured CD8+ T cells from PBMCs, collected from culture after CMV antigen stimulation. The source is a human donor in good health (CMV status not recorded). Some clones in this sample may be carry-over from other donors' samples.

The chain carries TRBV10-3 and TRBJ2-7, with D hard to call. This CDR3 region has 15 residues. Looked up from germline, CDR1 is ENHRY and CDR2 is SYGVKD. V lost 7 bases and J 2 bases, leaving 18 bases between the germline ends. The CDR3: CAITPDGRVTYEQYF. CDR3 DNA: TGTGCCATCACCCCGGACGGAAGGGTAACCTACGAGCAGTACTTC.

In this sample, this clonotype turned up many times. This sequence joins TRBV6-5 and TRBJ1-2; the D gene is possibly TRBD1 (5 bases). The CDR3 is 18 residues long. Trimming cost V 3 bases and J 2 bases, with 22 bases left between them. Germline CDR1 MNHEY, CDR2 SVGAGI. CDR3 in amino acids: CASSYLSQGYDLNYGYTF. The CDR3 region has the DNA TGTGCCAGCAGTTATCTGTCCCAGGGATATGATCTGAACTATGGCTACACCTTC.

The J gene is TRBJ2-1, the V gene TRBV7-9; D not resolved. Germline CDR1 and CDR2: SEHNR and FQNEAQ (reference sequence). V lost 5 bases and J 3 bases, leaving 17 bases between the germline ends. The CDR3 spans 16 residues. In DNA, the CDR3 is TGTGCCAGCAGCACTACGATAAGTGTGGGCTACAATGAGCAGTTCTTC. It yields the protein CASSTTISVGYNEQFF.

The J gene is TRBJ2-2, the V gene TRBV2; TRBD2 might be the D (7 bases). This CDR3 has 15 amino acids. Germline-derived CDR1 and CDR2 are SNHLY and FYNNEI. Trimming stripped 10 bases from V and 2 bases from J, with 17 bases between. DNA of the CDR3: TGTGCCACCGTCGGGGGGCCGGCCAACACCGGGGAGCTGTTTTTT. Translation gives CATVGGPANTGELFF.

V usage is TRBV7-8 and J usage is TRBJ2-1; the match to TRBD2 covers 12 bases. The CDR3 covers 16 residues. Germline V gene data show CDR1 as SGHVS and CDR2 as FQNEAQ. Trimming cost V 5 bases and J 8 bases; bases outside gene matches: 10. The CDR3: CASSRSSGGARDEQFF. In DNA form, the CDR3 reads TGTGCCAGCAGCCGCTCTAGCGGGGGGGCGAGAGATGAGCAGTTCTTC. The whole variable domain, remainder taken from reference TRBV7-8 and TRBJ2-1, is GAGVSQSPRYKVAKRGQDVALRCDPISGHVSLFWYQQALGQGPEFLTYFQNEAQLDKSGLPSDRFFAERPEGSVSTLKIQRTQQEDSAVYLCASSRSSGGARDEQFFGPGTRLTVL.

This chain joins TRBV6-6 and TRBJ2-1; 9 bases line up with TRBD1. V shed 5 bases, J shed 7 bases, and the junction held 9 bases outside the gene matches. Germline assignment: CDR1 MNHNY and CDR2 SVGAGI (reference sequence). This CDR3 is 15 amino acids long. The CDR3: CASSGWTGAMNEQFF. Written as DNA, the CDR3 is TGTGCCAGCAGTGGGTGGACAGGGGCTATGAATGAGCAGTTCTTC.

This clonotype has only a few counts. The rearrangement uses TRBV6-5 and TRBJ1-1; TRBD1 agrees at 10 bases. The J segment lost 3 bases and the V segment lost 1 base, leaving 5 bases of the junction unmatched. This CDR3 spans 16 amino acids. CDR1 MNHEY and CDR2 SVGAGI come from the germline V gene. For the CDR3, the DNA is TGTGCCAGCAGTTACTTCTGGACAGGGGGGGACACTGAAGCTTTCTTT. As protein: CASSYFWTGGDTEAFF.

This clonotype was detected a few times. The chain combines TRBV7-9 with TRBJ2-1; D uncertain. Germline CDR1 SEHNR, CDR2 FQNEAQ (reference sequence). Trimming stripped 5 bases from V and 0 bases from J, with 23 bases between. The length of the CDR3 is 19 residues. DNA for the CDR3: TGTGCCAGCAGCGCGACCCTGACGGCAGCCGGAAGCTCCTACAATGAGCAGTTCTTC. Residues: CASSATLTAAGSSYNEQFF.

This clonotype was detected a few times. The rearrangement uses TRBV6-1 and TRBJ1-5, with TRBD1 matching 10 bases. The length of the CDR3 is 16 residues. J was trimmed by 5 bases and V by 3 bases; bases with no gene match: 7. Germline lookup yields CDR1 MNHNS and CDR2 SASEGT. The CDR3 loop is CASSEWDRGLYQPQHF. The DNA for the CDR3 is TGTGCCAGCAGTGAGTGGGACAGGGGACTATATCAGCCCCAGCATTTT.

This chain links TRBV2 with TRBJ1-5; perhaps TRBD1 as D (6 bases). Germline-derived CDR1 and CDR2 are SNHLY and FYNNEI. V was pared by 7 bases and J by 4 bases, with 17 bases between. CDR3 length: 15 amino acids. CDR3 amino acids: CASTDGRGYNQPQHF. For the CDR3, the DNA is TGTGCCAGCACTGACGGGAGGGGGTATAATCAGCCCCAGCATTTT.

This rearrangement joins TRBV19 to TRBJ2-1; D might be TRBD2 (5 bases). The germline V gene has CDR1 LNHDA and CDR2 SQIVND (reference sequence). The CDR3 loop spans 13 amino acids. The V end lost 3 bases, the J end lost 8 bases, and 11 bases lay between the germline ends. DNA for the CDR3: TGTGCCAGTAGTATCGCGTCCGGGGATGAGCAGTTCTTC. Translation: CASSIASGDEQFF.

This clonotype was counted between two and nine times. The CDR3 loop is CASAEGSSYNEQFF. For the CDR3, the DNA is TGTGCCAGCGCCGAGGGGAGCTCCTACAATGAGCAGTTCTTC. The chain recombines TRBV12-3 or TRBV12-4 with TRBJ2-1; D might be TRBD1 or TRBD2, each matching 5 bases. CDR3 length: 14 residues. V lost 8 bases and J 0 bases, leaving 11 bases between the germline ends.

This clonotype was counted only a few times. This sequence joins TRBV2 and TRBJ2-7; D not certain. V lost 8 bases, J lost 3 bases, and 5 bases lay in between. CDR3 length: 10 residues. Germline assignment: CDR1 SNHLY and CDR2 FYNNEI. The CDR3 loop reads CASHNYEQYF. Here the CDR3 DNA reads TGTGCCAGCCACAACTACGAGCAGTACTTC.

About this clonotype: This may arise from a read error, as a much more abundant clone is one base away. The rearrangement uses TRBV7-3 and TRBJ2-2; 9 bases are a match to TRBD2. Germline V gene lookup returns CDR1 SGHTA and CDR2 FQGTGA. The CDR3 extends over 16 amino acids. Trimming at V came to 0 bases and at J to 5 bases, leaving 4 bases not matched to a gene. Here the CDR3 reads CASSLTSGSLTGELFF. The CDR3 nucleotides read TGTGCCAGCAGCTTAACTAGCGGGAGCCTTACCGGGGAGCTGTTTTTT.

The chain employs TRBV24-1 and TRBJ2-2; possibly TRBD2 for D (5 bases). V shed 7 bases and J shed 7 bases, with 12 bases lying between them. The CDR3 totals 13 residues. The germline gives CDR1 KGHDR, CDR2 SFDVKD. The CDR3 reads CATRKGEGGELFF. Written as DNA, the CDR3 is TGTGCCACCAGAAAGGGCGAGGGCGGGGAGCTGTTTTTT.

This sequence joins TRBV18 and TRBJ2-1; 8 bases align to TRBD2. V dropped 2 bases and J dropped 4; count of bases not matched to a gene: 4. CDR3 length: 15 residues. Germline lookup yields CDR1 KGHSH and CDR2 LQKENI. CDR3 region: CASSPAGGNYNEQFF. The CDR3 region has the DNA TGTGCCAGCTCACCAGCGGGGGGTAATTACAATGAGCAGTTCTTC.

The V call is TRBV28, the J call TRBJ1-1, with unresolved D. This CDR3 comprises 11 residues. The germline V and J ends were trimmed by 8 bases and 7 bases, with 11 bases remaining between them. CDR1 and CDR2 from the germline V gene are MDHEN and SYDVKM. The CDR3 reads CASENRVEAFF. As DNA, the CDR3 is TGTGCCAGCGAGAACCGGGTTGAAGCTTTCTTT.

There are many counts of this clonotype. The chain is built from TRBV7-2 and TRBJ1-3; D call uncertain. V was clipped by 5 bases and J by 1 base, with 9 bases between them. Germline V gene lookup returns CDR1 SGHTA and CDR2 FQGNSA. CDR3 length equals 14 residues. The CDR3 loop reads CASSHLGSGNTIYF. The DNA for the CDR3 is TGTGCCAGCAGCCACCTCGGGTCTGGAAACACCATATATTTT.

A few counts support this clonotype. The chain uses TRBV6-5 and TRBJ2-2; D is unresolved. The CDR3 has 13 residues. The germline CDR1 and CDR2 sequences are MNHEY and SVGAGI. V was cut by 6 bases and J by 2 bases, with 7 bases left in between. CDR3 coding DNA: TGTGCCAGCAGCCGGGTCAACACCGGGGAGCTGTTTTTT. It encodes CASSRVNTGELFF.

This clonotype was detected many times. The CDR3 DNA follows: TGTGCCAGCAGTTACTCGAGCGGCACAGATACGCAGTATTTT. Amino acids: CASSYSSGTDTQYF. The chain combines TRBV6-5 with TRBJ2-3; D is unclear. Germline-derived CDR1 and CDR2 are MNHEY and SVGAGI. Trimming shortened V by 0 bases and J by 1 base, and 5 bases separated the two germline ends. There are 14 residues in the CDR3.

About this clonotype itself: The junction departs from the called germline gene at one end, perhaps through a read error. The chain combines TRBV11-2 with TRBJ1-6, with D unresolved. From germline, CDR1 is SGHAT and CDR2 FQNNGV. This CDR3 has 12 residues. The chain's CDR3 is CASSDSSSLLHF. In DNA form, the CDR3 reads TGTGCCAGCAGCGATTCCAGTTCACTCCTCCACTTT.

This clonotype was seen at least ten times. This rearrangement joins TRBV7-2 to TRBJ2-5; possible D gene TRBD2, 7 bases. The CDR3 is made up of 14 amino acids. V was cut by 8 bases and J by 0 bases, with 13 bases left in between. The germline gives CDR1 SGHTA, CDR2 FQGNSA. The CDR3 region has the DNA TGTGCCAGCGGGGGGGGGGCCTACCAAGAGACCCAGTACTTC. This sequence encodes CASGGGAYQETQYF.

The chain uses TRBV29-1 and TRBJ1-1; tentatively, D is TRBD1 (5 bases). The germline CDR1 and CDR2 sequences are SQVTM and ANQGSEA. The CDR3 runs 16 residues. Trimming left V 7 bases short and J 4 bases short, with 25 bases between. The CDR3 reads CSAMKLSTAQGTEAFF. DNA for the CDR3: TGCAGCGCTATGAAACTTTCTACAGCCCAGGGCACTGAAGCTTTCTTT. Combining the CDR3 with reference TRBV29-1 and TRBJ1-1 gives the whole variable domain SAVISQKPSRDICQRGTSLTIQCQVDSQVTMMFWYRQQPGQSLTLIATANQGSEATYESGFVIDKFPISRPNLTFSTLTVSNMSPEDSSIYLCSAMKLSTAQGTEAFFGQGTRLTVV.

There are a few counts of this clonotype. The chain combines TRBV29-1 with TRBJ2-1; 8 bases match TRBD2. Trimming cost V 1 base and J 1 base; bases outside gene matches: 6. The germline V gene has CDR1 SQVTM and CDR2 ANQGSEA. The CDR3 is 16 residues long. Here the CDR3 reads CSVEGGRGVSYNEQFF. In DNA form, the CDR3 reads TGCAGCGTTGAAGGTGGGCGGGGGGTATCCTACAATGAGCAGTTCTTC.

This clonotype appeared a few times. V usage is TRBV10-3 and J usage is TRBJ1-1; D may be TRBD1 (5 bases). The germline V gene has CDR1 ENHRY and CDR2 SYGVKD. The CDR3 is 16 residues long. The V end lost 0 bases, the J end lost 0 bases, and 11 bases lay between the germline ends. As DNA, the CDR3 is TGTGCCATCAGTGAGTCGGCCAGGGCTATGAACACTGAAGCTTTCTTT. Protein sequence: CAISESARAMNTEAFF.

This clonotype was detected ten times or more. The V gene is TRBV19, the J gene TRBJ2-1; D may match TRBD1 or TRBD2 (5 bases each). Germline CDR1 LNHDA, CDR2 SQIVND (reference sequence). Deletions cut 9 bases from V and 7 bases from J, with 10 bases between. This CDR3 is 11 amino acids long. The chain's CDR3 is CASRWGNEQFF. The CDR3 nucleotides are TGTGCCAGCAGGTGGGGGAATGAGCAGTTCTTC.